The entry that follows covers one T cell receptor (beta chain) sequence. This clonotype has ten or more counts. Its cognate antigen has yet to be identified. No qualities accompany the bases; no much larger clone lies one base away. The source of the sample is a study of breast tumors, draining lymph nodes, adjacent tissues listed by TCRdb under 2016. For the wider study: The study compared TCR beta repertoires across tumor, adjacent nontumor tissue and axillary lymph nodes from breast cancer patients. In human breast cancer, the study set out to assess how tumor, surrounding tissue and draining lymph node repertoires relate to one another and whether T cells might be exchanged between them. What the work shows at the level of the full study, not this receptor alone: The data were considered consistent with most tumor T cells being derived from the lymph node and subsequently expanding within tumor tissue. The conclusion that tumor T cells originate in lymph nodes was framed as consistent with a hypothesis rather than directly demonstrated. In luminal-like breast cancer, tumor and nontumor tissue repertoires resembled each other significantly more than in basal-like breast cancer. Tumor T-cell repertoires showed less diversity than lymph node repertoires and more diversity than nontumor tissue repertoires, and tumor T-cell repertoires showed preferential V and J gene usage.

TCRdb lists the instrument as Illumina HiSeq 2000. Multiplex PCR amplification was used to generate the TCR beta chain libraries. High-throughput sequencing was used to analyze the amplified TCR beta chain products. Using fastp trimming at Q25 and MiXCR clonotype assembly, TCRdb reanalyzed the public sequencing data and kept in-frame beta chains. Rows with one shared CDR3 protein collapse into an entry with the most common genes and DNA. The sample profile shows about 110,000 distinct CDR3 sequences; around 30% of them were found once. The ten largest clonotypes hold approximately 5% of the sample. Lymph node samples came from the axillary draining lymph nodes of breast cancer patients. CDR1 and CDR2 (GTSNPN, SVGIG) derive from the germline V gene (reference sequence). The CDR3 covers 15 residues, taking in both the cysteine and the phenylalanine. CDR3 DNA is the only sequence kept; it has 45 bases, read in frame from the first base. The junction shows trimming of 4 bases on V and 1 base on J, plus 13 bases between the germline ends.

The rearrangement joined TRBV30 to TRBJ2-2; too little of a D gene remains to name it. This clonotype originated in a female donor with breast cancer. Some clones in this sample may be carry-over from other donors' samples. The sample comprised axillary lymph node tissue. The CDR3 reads CAWTLVSMNTGELFF. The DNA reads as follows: TGTGCCTGGACTCTAGTCTCTATGAACACCGGGGAGCTGTTTTTT.